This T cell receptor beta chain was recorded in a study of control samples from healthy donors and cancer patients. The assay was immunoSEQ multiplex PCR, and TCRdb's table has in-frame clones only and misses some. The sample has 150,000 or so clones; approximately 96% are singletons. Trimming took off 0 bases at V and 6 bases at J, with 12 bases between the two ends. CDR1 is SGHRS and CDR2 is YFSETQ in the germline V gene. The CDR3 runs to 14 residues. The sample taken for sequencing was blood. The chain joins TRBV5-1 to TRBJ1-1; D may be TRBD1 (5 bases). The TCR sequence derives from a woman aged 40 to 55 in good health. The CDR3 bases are TGCGCCAGCAGCTTGGAGGGGAGAAGGGCTGAAGCTTTCTTT. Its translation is CASSLEGRRAEAFF.